One T cell receptor (beta chain) is described in this entry. These data originate in a study of blood T cell repertoires in COVID-19. For the study at large: COVID-19 samples from acute and convalescent phases originated in the United States, Italy and Spain. Sample material is recorded as cDNA or gDNA derived from T cells, B-cell-depleted T cells, or PBMCs.

This CDR3 region has 14 residues. Looked up from germline, CDR1 is SGHVS and CDR2 is FQNEAQ. The germline V and J ends were trimmed by 1 base and 1 base, with 7 bases remaining between them. Authors' methods: Estimation of nucleated cell counts was performed using reference gene primer amplification. TCRdb's copy holds only in-frame clones and misses some; the assay was immunoSEQ multiplex PCR. The V and J calls and clone size were taken over from that table, and D and trimming were inferred from the DNA. The table has about 200,000 clones, approximately 91% seen once. Sequencing input: peripheral blood. This TCR derives from a man between 35 and 55 years old with acute or convalescent COVID-19. The chain recombines TRBV7-8 with TRBJ2-5; no definite D call. CDR3 nucleotides: TGTGCCAGCAGCTTAGAATACAGCCAAGAGACCCAGTACTTC. Translated, it gives CASSLEYSQETQYF.